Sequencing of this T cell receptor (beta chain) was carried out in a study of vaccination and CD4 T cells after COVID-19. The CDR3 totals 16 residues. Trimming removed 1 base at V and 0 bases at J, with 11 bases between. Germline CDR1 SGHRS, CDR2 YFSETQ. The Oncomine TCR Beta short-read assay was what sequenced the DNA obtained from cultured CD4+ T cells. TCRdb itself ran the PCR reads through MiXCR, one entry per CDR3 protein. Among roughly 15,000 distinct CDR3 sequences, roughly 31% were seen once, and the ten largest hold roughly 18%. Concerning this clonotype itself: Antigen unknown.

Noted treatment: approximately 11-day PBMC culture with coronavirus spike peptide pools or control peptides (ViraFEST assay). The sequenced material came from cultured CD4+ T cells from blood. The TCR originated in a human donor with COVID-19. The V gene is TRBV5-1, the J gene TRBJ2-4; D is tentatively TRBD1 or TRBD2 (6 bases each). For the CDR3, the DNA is TGCGCCAGCAGCTTGATCGGGGGCGAAGCCAAAAACATTCAGTACTTC. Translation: CASSLIGGEAKNIQYF. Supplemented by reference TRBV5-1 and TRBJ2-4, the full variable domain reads KAGVTQTPRYLIKTRGQQVTLSCSPISGHRSVSWYQQTPGQGLQFLFEYFSETQRNKGNFPGRFSGRQFSNSRSEMNVSTLELGDSALYLCASSLIGGEAKNIQYFGAGTRLSVL.